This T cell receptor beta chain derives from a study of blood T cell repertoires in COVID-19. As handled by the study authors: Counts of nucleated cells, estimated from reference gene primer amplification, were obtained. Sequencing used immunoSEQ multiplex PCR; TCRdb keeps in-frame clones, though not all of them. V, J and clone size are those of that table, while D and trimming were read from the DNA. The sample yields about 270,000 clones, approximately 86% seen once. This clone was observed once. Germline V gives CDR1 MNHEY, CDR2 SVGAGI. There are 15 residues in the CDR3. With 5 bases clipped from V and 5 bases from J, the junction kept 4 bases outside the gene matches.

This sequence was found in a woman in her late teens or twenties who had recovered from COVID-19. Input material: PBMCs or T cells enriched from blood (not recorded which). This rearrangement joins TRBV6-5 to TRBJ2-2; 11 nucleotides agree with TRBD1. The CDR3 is CASSPGQGVTGELFF. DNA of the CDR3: TGTGCCAGCAGTCCGGGACAGGGGGTAACCGGGGAGCTGTTTTTT.